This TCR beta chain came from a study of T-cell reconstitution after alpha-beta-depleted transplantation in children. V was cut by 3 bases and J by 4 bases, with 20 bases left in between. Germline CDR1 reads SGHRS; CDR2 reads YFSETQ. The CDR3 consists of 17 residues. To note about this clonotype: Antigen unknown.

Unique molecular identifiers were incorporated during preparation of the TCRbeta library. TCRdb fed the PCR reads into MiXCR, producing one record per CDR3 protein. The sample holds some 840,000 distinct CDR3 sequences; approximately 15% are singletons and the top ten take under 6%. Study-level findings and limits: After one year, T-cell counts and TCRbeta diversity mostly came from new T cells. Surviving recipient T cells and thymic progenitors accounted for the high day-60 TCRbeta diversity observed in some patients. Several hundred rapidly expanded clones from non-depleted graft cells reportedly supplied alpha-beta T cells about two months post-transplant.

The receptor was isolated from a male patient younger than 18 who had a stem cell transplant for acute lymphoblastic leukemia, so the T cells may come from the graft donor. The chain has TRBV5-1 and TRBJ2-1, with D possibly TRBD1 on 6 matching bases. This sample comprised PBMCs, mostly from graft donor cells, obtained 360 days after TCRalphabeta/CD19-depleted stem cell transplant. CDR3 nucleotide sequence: TGCGCCAGCAGCTCGACCCTAGGGGGACCGGGTTACAATGAGCAGTTCTTC. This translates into CASSSTLGGPGYNEQFF.